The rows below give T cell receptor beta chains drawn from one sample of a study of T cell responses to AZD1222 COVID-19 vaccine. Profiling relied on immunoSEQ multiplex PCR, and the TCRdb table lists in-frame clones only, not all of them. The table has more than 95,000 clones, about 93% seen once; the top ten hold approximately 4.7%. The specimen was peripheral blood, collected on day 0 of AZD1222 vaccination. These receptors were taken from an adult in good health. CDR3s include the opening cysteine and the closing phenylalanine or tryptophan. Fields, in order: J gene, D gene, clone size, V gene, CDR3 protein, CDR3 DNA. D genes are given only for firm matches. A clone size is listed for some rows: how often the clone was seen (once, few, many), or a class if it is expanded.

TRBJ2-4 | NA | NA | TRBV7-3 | CASSDGTAGDIQYF | TGTGCCAGCAGCGATGGGACGGCCGGAGACATTCAGTACTTC
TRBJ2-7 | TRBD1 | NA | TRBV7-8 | CASSLDRGQTYEQYF | TGTGCCAGCAGCTTGGACAGGGGTCAAACCTACGAGCAGTACTTC
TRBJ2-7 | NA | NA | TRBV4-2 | CASSQVGGFPILHPEQYF | TGTGCCAGCAGCCAAGTTGGAGGGTTCCCAATCCTTCATCCCGAGCAGTACTTC
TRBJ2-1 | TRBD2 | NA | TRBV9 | CASSAMTSSGAEQFF | TGTGCCAGCAGCGCCATGACTAGCAGCGGGGCTGAGCAGTTCTTC
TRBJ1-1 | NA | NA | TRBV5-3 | CARSLEGVNTEAFF | TGTGCCAGAAGCTTGGAAGGGGTGAACACTGAAGCTTTCTTT
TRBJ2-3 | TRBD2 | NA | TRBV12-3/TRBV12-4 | CASRLGLADTQYF | TGTGCCAGCAGACTGGGACTAGCAGATACGCAGTATTTT
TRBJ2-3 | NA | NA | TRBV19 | CASSSLLADTQYF | TGTGCCAGCTCCTCCCTATTGGCAGATACGCAGTATTTT
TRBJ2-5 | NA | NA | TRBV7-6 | CASSIRETQYF | TGTGCCAGCAGCATAAGAGAGACCCAGTACTTC
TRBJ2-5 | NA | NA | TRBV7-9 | CASSLARDETQYF | TGTGCCAGCAGCTTAGCCAGGGACGAGACCCAGTACTTC
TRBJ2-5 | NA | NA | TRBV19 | CASSISWRSQETQYF | TGTGCCAGTAGTATAAGTTGGCGAAGCCAAGAGACCCAGTACTTC
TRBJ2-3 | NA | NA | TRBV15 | CARPGTWGADTQYF | TGTGCCCGGCCCGGGACCTGGGGCGCAGATACGCAGTATTTT
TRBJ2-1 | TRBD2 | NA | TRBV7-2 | CASSPPGVAGGNEQFF | TGTGCCAGCAGTCCACCGGGGGTAGCGGGGGGAAATGAGCAGTTCTTC
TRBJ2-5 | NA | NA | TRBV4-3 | CASSQTREWTQYF | TGCGCCAGCAGCCAGACTAGAGAGTGGACCCAGTACTTC
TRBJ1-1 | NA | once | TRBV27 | CASSLSANTEAFF | TGTGCCAGCAGTTTATCCGCCAACACTGAAGCTTTCTTT
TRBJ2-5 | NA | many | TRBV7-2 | CASSSSSYSSETQYF | TGTGCCAGCAGCTCGAGCAGTTACAGTTCGGAGACCCAGTACTTC
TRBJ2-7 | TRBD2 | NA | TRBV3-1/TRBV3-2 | CASSRNGLAGDEQYF | TGTGCCAGCAGCCGTAATGGACTAGCGGGAGACGAGCAGTACTTC
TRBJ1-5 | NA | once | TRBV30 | CAWSVQRGQQHF | TGTGCCTGGAGTGTACAAAGGGGACAACAGCATTTT
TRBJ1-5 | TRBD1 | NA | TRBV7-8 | CASSPDRASTTYSNQPQHF | TGTGCCAGCAGCCCGGACAGGGCGTCTACGACCTATAGCAATCAGCCCCAGCATTTT
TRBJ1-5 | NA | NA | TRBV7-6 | CASSLSGGGNQPQHF | TGTGCCAGCAGCTTGAGTGGGGGGGGTAATCAGCCCCAGCATTTT
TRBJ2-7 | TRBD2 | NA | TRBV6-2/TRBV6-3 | CASSYSWREVYEQYF | TGTGCCAGCAGTTACTCGTGGCGGGAGGTATACGAGCAGTACTTC
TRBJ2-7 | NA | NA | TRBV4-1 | CASSQDRHQTDYEQYF | TGCGCCAGCAGCCAAGATAGGCATCAAACTGACTACGAGCAGTACTTC
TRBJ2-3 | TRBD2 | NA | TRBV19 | CASSKRTSGLREDTQYF | TGTGCCAGTAGTAAGCGGACTAGCGGGCTAAGGGAAGATACGCAGTATTTT
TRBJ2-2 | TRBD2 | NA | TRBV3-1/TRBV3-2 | CASSPGAVAGVTGELFF | TGTGCCAGCAGCCCTGGAGCGGTAGCGGGGGTCACCGGGGAGCTGTTTTTT
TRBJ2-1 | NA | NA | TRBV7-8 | CASSVGNEQFF | TGTGCCAGCAGCGTGGGCAATGAGCAGTTCTTC
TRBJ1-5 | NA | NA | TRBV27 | CASSIKYNQPQHF | TGTGCCAGCAGTATCAAATACAATCAGCCCCAGCATTTT
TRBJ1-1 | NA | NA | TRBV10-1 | CASSLGVGAEAFF | TGCGCCAGCAGCCTTGGGGTGGGGGCCGAAGCTTTCTTT
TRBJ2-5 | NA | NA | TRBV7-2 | CASSVNRASATQYF | TGTGCCAGCAGCGTTAACAGGGCTTCGGCGACCCAGTACTTC
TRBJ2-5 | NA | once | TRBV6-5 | CATKEETQYF | TGTGCCACAAAGGAAGAGACCCAGTACTTC
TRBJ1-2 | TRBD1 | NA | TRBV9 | CASSPGDSANYGYTF | TGTGCCAGCAGCCCCGGGGACAGCGCTAACTATGGCTACACCTTC